One and the same sample provided the 15 T cell receptor beta chains below, sequenced in a study of blood T cell repertoires in COVID-19. Profiled with immunoSEQ multiplex PCR; TCRdb holds only in-frame clones, not every one. The sample includes 80,000 to 90,000 clones, more than 75% seen only once; the top ten take roughly 15%. The sequencing sample was made of peripheral blood. These receptor sequences come from a woman between 65 and 79 years old with acute or convalescent COVID-19.

The rearrangement links TRBV5-1 to TRBJ2-3; D gene uncertain. Germline CDR1 reads SGHRS; CDR2 reads YFSETQ. This CDR3 has 12 amino acids. V was shortened by 5 bases and J by 2 bases, with 6 bases between the two germline ends. In DNA form, the CDR3 reads TGCGCCAGCAGGCAGGACACAGATACGCAGTATTTT. Encoded protein: CASRQDTDTQYF.

In its sample, this clone was seen once. The CDR3, as DNA: TGCGCCAGCAGCCAAGAATCGGGACAGGCCCATCAGCCCCAGCATTTT. Its protein is CASSQESGQAHQPQHF. The V call is TRBV4-3, the J call TRBJ1-5, with 8 bases fitting TRBD1. V shed 0 bases, J shed 5 bases, and the junction held 6 bases outside the gene matches. The CDR3 covers 16 residues. Germline loops: CDR1 LGHNA, CDR2 YSLEER.

The chain couples TRBV5-7 to TRBJ1-2; D perhaps matches TRBD1 (6 bases). TRBV5-7 is an open reading frame, and its role is uncertain. The CDR3 sequence is 12 residues long. V was pared by 4 bases and J by 5 bases, with 9 bases between. CDR3 nucleotide sequence: TGTGCCAGCAGCCTAACAGGGTATGGCTACACCTTC. Protein: CASSLTGYGYTF.

The genes are TRBV5-5 and TRBJ2-1; 7 bases agree with TRBD2. Looked up from germline, CDR1 is SGHKS and CDR2 is YYEKEE (reference sequence). J was trimmed by 8 bases and V by 1 base; bases with no gene match: 18. This CDR3 spans 18 amino acids. The CDR3, as DNA: TGTGCCAGCAGCTTGACCTCTTCGGGGGAGGGCCGAATTCATGAGCAGTTCTTC. As protein: CASSLTSSGEGRIHEQFF. Filled out from reference TRBV5-5 and TRBJ2-1, the complete variable domain reads DAGVTQSPTHLIKTRGQQVTLRCSPISGHKSVSWYQQVLGQGPQFIFQYYEKEERGRGNFPDRFSARQFPNYSSELNVNALLLGDSALYLCASSLTSSGEGRIHEQFFGPGTRLTVL.

A single count supports this clone. This chain uses TRBV5-6 with TRBJ2-1, with 9 nucleotides matching TRBD2. J gave up 6 bases and V 0 bases, and 4 bases lay outside the gene matches. CDR1 is SGHDT, CDR2 YYEEEE, per germline. This CDR3 has 15 residues. This CDR3 reads CASSLGQTSGNEQFF. For the CDR3, the DNA is TGTGCCAGCAGCTTGGGACAGACTAGCGGCAATGAGCAGTTCTTC.

V gene TRBV28 combines with J gene TRBJ2-5, with D possibly TRBD1 on 5 matching bases. The germline V gene encodes CDR1 MDHEN and CDR2 SYDVKM. The CDR3 spans 15 residues. V lost 1 base and J 1 base, leaving 10 bases between the germline ends. This chain's CDR3 is CASSLFGRAQETQYF. The CDR3, as DNA: TGTGCCAGCAGTTTATTCGGCAGGGCCCAAGAGACCCAGTACTTC.

The rearrangement uses TRBV7-2 and TRBJ1-6, with TRBD1 identical over 10 bases. This CDR3 is built from 16 residues. The germline CDR1 and CDR2 sequences are SGHTA and FQGNSA. V lost 5 bases, J lost 10 bases, and 11 bases stayed unmatched. This CDR3 is CASSRLGQGLGSPLHF. In DNA form, the CDR3 reads TGTGCCAGCAGCCGTCTGGGACAGGGGCTAGGGTCACCCCTCCACTTT.

The chain has TRBV2 and TRBJ1-5, with TRBD1 identical over 12 bases. Losses at the gene ends were 0 bases for V and 3 bases for J; bases not matched to a gene: 6. CDR1 is SNHLY, CDR2 FYNNEI, per germline. The CDR3 covers 18 residues. CDR3 in DNA: TGTGCCAGCAGTGAAGCCGGGACAGGGGGCCTTTACAATCAGCCCCAGCATTTT. It is translated as CASSEAGTGGLYNQPQHF.

V usage is TRBV12-5 and J usage is TRBJ2-3; maybe TRBD2 (6 bases). Germline CDR1 LGHNT, CDR2 FRNRAP. Trimming stripped 4 bases from V and 4 bases from J, with 15 bases between. This CDR3 region has 15 residues. CDR3 coding DNA: TGTGCTAGTGGTTCGGGGGAGGCTCGGTCAGATACGCAGTATTTT. Protein product: CASGSGEARSDTQYF.

This sequence joins TRBV5-6 and TRBJ1-4, with a possible D match to TRBD1 (5 bases). V was shortened by 3 bases and J by 5 bases, with 20 bases between the two germline ends. The CDR3 is 17 residues long. Germline V CDR1 and CDR2: SGHDT, YYEEEE. The CDR3 coding sequence is TGTGCCAGCAGCTCGGAAACACATTATGGGGGGAATGAAAAACTGTTTTTT. Protein product: CASSSETHYGGNEKLFF.

The count of this clone is one. The J gene is TRBJ2-5, the V gene TRBV6-1; maybe TRBD2 (6 bases). Trimming cost V 4 bases and J 1 base, with 22 bases left between them. The CDR3 contains 18 residues. The germline V gene has CDR1 MNHNS and CDR2 SASEGT. The CDR3 DNA is TGTGCCAGCAGTGTATCGAAAGGGTCAAGCGGGCCCCAAGAGACCCAGTACTTC. This sequence encodes CASSVSKGSSGPQETQYF.

V and J are TRBV24-1 and TRBJ2-7; 9 bases line up with TRBD1. The germline V gene encodes CDR1 KGHDR and CDR2 SFDVKD. CDR3 length: 19 residues. After removal of 1 base from V and 2 bases from J, the junction contained 14 bases not matched to a gene. The CDR3 region is CATSDLQGTGYSFAYEQYV. The CDR3 DNA is TGTGCCACCAGTGATTTACAGGGGACAGGGTATTCATTTGCCTACGAGCAGTACGTC.

The rearrangement joins TRBV9 to TRBJ2-1; no reliable D call. V lost 0 bases and J 0 bases, leaving 7 bases between the germline ends. The CDR3 covers 15 residues. The V gene's germline CDR1 is SGDLS and CDR2 YYNGEE. The CDR3 loop is CASSVVSVSYNEQFF. CDR3 DNA sequence: TGTGCCAGCAGCGTAGTAAGCGTCTCCTACAATGAGCAGTTCTTC.

The CDR3 DNA sequence: TGTGCCAGCAGCCGGGGTAGCGGGGGGTTGGGCACAGATACGCAGTATTTT. Translation gives CASSRGSGGLGTDTQYF. The rearrangement joins TRBV3-1 (or the pseudogene TRBV3-2) to TRBJ2-3; TRBD2 matches at 10 bases. V dropped 4 bases and J dropped 1; count of bases not matched to a gene: 8. This CDR3 has 17 residues. Germline CDR1 reads LGHDT; CDR2 reads YNNKEL (reference sequence).

This clone was recorded only once. The rearrangement links TRBV29-1 to TRBJ2-1; 10 positions agree with TRBD2. J was trimmed by 7 bases and V by 7 bases; bases with no gene match: 13. The CDR3 contains 15 residues. Germline lookup yields CDR1 SQVTM and CDR2 ANQGSEA. The CDR3, as DNA: TGCAGCGCGAAAAGGGCTAGCGGGAGTAGTAATGAGCAGTTCTTC. Translated: CSAKRASGSSNEQFF.